In its sample, the clone carrying this T cell receptor (beta chain) was seen many times. The antigen is not known. This sample was taken from a study of T cells in Graves' hyperthyroidism and ophthalmopathy. Across the study: Staff took peripheral blood when the initial diagnosis was made, before any treatment began.

Authors of the study amplified TCR beta CDR3 regions from RNA transcripts. A set of HTBI primers served as the primers for a first-round RT-PCR of the TCR CDR3. Via MiXCR, TCRdb re-called the multiplex PCR reads, giving one row per CDR3 protein. Here the sample spans roughly 530,000 distinct CDR3 sequences, roughly 18% being singletons. Broader study findings: The model's output predicted ophthalmopathy at a median of around 7 months prior to onset.

In germline, CDR1 is MNHNS, CDR2 SASEGT. The CDR3 is 12 residues long. The V end was cut by 3 bases, the J end by 4 bases, with 5 bases between. J is TRBJ2-3 and V is TRBV6-1; D not certain. The sequence derives from a woman aged 18-35 years with Graves' ophthalmopathy. Sequencing was done on a sample of blood. Here the CDR3 reads CASSEDADTQYF. The CDR3 DNA is TGTGCCAGCAGTGAGGACGCAGATACGCAGTATTTT.